The TCR beta chain under discussion was sequenced for a study of T cells in localized non-small cell lung cancer. Generated by immunoSEQ multiplex PCR, the TCRdb table keeps only in-frame clones and is missing some. The top ten clones hold around a tenth of a sample with some 25,000 clones, about 84% of them seen once. Broader study findings: Since sequencing was restricted to only one region of the tumor, intratumor heterogeneity remains a possibility.

Trimming took 6 bases from V and 4 from J; bases not matched to a gene: 7. Looked up from germline, CDR1 is LNHDA and CDR2 is SQIVND (reference sequence). The CDR3 spans 15 residues. Note on this clone: Its antigen remains unknown.

The sequencing here drew on peripheral blood, taken before any cancer treatment. The TCR sequence derives from a man aged 35-69 years with stage III squamous cell lung carcinoma. This sequence joins TRBV19 and TRBJ2-3; 10 nucleotides line up with TRBD1. The CDR3 coding sequence is TGTGCCAGTAGGACGGGACAGGGGCGGGCAGATACGCAGTATTTT. It specifies CASRTGQGRADTQYF.